Below are 27 T cell receptor beta chains sequenced from a single sample in a study of shared clonotypes between healthy human individuals. Generated by immunoSEQ multiplex PCR, the TCRdb table keeps only in-frame clones and is missing some. The sample consists of roughly 2.2 million clones, approximately 95% of them appearing once. The sample taken for sequencing was naive CD4+ T cells from PBMCs. Subset specified: CD45RA+ positively selected. The receptors here all came from a young man in good health. Some clones in this sample may be carry-over from other donors' samples.

As for this clone: The same CDR3 also results from other DNA sequences found in this sample. The chain couples TRBV5-4 to TRBJ2-3, with 10 positions matching TRBD2. Germline CDR1 and CDR2: SGHNT and YYREEE (reference sequence). V lost 5 bases and J lost 0; bases outside the gene matches: 6. The CDR3 is 16 residues long. The CDR3 is CASRPGLAASTDTQYF. As DNA, the CDR3 is TGTGCCAGCAGGCCAGGACTAGCGGCTAGCACAGATACGCAGTATTTT.

The rearrangement joins TRBV5-1 to TRBJ2-3, with 11 nucleotides matching TRBD2. This CDR3 contains 16 residues. The ends lost 2 bases at V and 2 bases at J; junction bases unmatched: 4. Germline values: CDR1 SGHRS, CDR2 YFSETQ. This chain's CDR3 is CASSFVAGGYTDTQYF. In DNA, the CDR3 is TGCGCCAGCAGCTTCGTAGCGGGAGGGTACACAGATACGCAGTATTTT. Full variable domain (remainder filled in from reference TRBV5-1 and TRBJ2-3): KAGVTQTPRYLIKTRGQQVTLSCSPISGHRSVSWYQQTPGQGLQFLFEYFSETQRNKGNFPGRFSGRQFSNSRSEMNVSTLELGDSALYLCASSFVAGGYTDTQYFGPGTRLTVL.

V is TRBV5-1 and J is TRBJ1-4; 8 positions match TRBD1. This CDR3 contains 14 residues. J was trimmed by 6 bases and V by 4 bases; bases with no gene match: 5. The germline gives CDR1 SGHRS, CDR2 YFSETQ. CDR3: CASSARGPDEKLFF. In DNA form, the CDR3 reads TGCGCCAGCAGCGCCAGGGGGCCTGATGAAAAACTGTTTTTT.

V usage is TRBV4-3 and J usage is TRBJ2-7; D is unclear. Trimming left V 0 bases short and J 6 bases short, with 15 bases between. CDR3 length: 15 residues. Germline CDR1 is LGHNA and CDR2 is YSLEER. CDR3 loop: CASSQESTGYGEQYF. DNA of the CDR3: TGCGCCAGCAGCCAAGAATCGACGGGCTACGGCGAGCAGTACTTC.

This chain uses TRBV5-1 with TRBJ2-2; perhaps TRBD2 as D (6 bases). V was clipped by 1 base and J by 5 bases, with 12 bases between them. This CDR3 region has 15 residues. Germline lookup yields CDR1 SGHRS and CDR2 YFSETQ. The CDR3 region has the DNA TGCGCCAGCAGCTTGTTAGCGGAGGGGACCGGGGAGCTGTTTTTT. It codes for CASSLLAEGTGELFF.

V usage is TRBV28 and J usage is TRBJ1-3, with TRBD1 identical over 7 bases. From germline, CDR1 is MDHEN and CDR2 SYDVKM. The CDR3 is made up of 12 amino acids. J gave up 8 bases and V 5 bases, and 3 bases lay outside the gene matches. The DNA of the CDR3 is TGTGCCAGCAGTGCGGACAGGTACACCATATATTTT. Residues: CASSADRYTIYF.

J is TRBJ2-7 and V is TRBV5-6; TRBD1 aligns across 9 bases. Germline trimming cut 2 bases from V and 2 bases from J; bases unmatched to any gene: 8. The CDR3 has 16 residues. Germline V gene data show CDR1 as SGHDT and CDR2 as YYEEEE. The CDR3 reads CASSLTGTGSAYEQYF. CDR3 nucleotide sequence: TGTGCCAGCAGCTTAACCGGGACAGGGTCCGCCTACGAGCAGTACTTC.

This clone was seen a handful of times. The CDR3 sequence: CASSPTQLNTEAFF. CDR3 nucleotides: TGTGCCAGCTCACCGACACAGCTGAACACTGAAGCTTTCTTT. The chain is built from TRBV18 and TRBJ1-1; D uncertain. CDR3 length: 14 amino acids. Germline V gene data show CDR1 as KGHSH and CDR2 as LQKENI. V was pared by 3 bases and J by 0 bases, with 8 bases between.

With regard to this clone: This sample also contains other DNA sequences that code for the same CDR3. The J gene is TRBJ2-3, the V gene TRBV5-1; D is unresolved. Trimming cost V 0 bases and J 3 bases, with 8 bases left between them. This CDR3 spans 14 amino acids. Germline loops: CDR1 SGHRS, CDR2 YFSETQ. The CDR3 DNA is TGCGCCAGCAGCTTGGCGCTAGTGACAGATACGCAGTATTTT. Protein product: CASSLALVTDTQYF.

The chain recombines TRBV18 with TRBJ2-7, with D unresolved. The CDR3 contains 13 residues. With 2 bases removed from V and 1 base from J, the gap between germline ends came to 6 bases. Germline loops: CDR1 KGHSH, CDR2 LQKENI. CDR3 sequence (DNA): TGTGCCAGCTCACCAGCCCAATCCTACGAGCAGTACTTC. Translating it yields CASSPAQSYEQYF. Variable domain in full (rest from reference TRBV18 and TRBJ2-7): NAGVMQNPRHLVRRRGQEARLRCSPMKGHSHVYWYRQLPEEGLKFMVYLQKENIIDESGMPKERFSAEFPKEGPSILRIQQVVRGDSAAYFCASSPAQSYEQYFGPGTRLTVT.

The CDR3 coding sequence is TGTGCCAGCAGTTCGGGGCAGCTTATGGTTGGCTACACCTTC. Its protein product is CASSSGQLMVGYTF. This sequence joins TRBV6-1 and TRBJ1-2; possible D gene TRBD1, 5 bases. Germline values: CDR1 MNHNS, CDR2 SASEGT. Trimming took off 5 bases at V and 7 bases at J, with 17 bases between the two ends. This CDR3 is built from 14 residues.

The V and J genes are TRBV18 and TRBJ2-1; D assignment may be TRBD1 or TRBD2 (5 bases each). Per germline, CDR1 KGHSH and CDR2 LQKENI. The CDR3 has 15 amino acids. Deletions cut 0 bases from V and 4 bases from J, with 10 bases between. Here the CDR3 DNA reads TGTGCCAGCTCACCACCCGGGACGTTGTACAATGAGCAGTTCTTC. It encodes CASSPPGTLYNEQFF.

The rearrangement links TRBV2 to TRBJ2-3, with D hard to call. CDR1 and CDR2 from the germline V gene are SNHLY and FYNNEI. The CDR3 runs 13 residues. Deletions cut 2 bases from V and 4 bases from J, with 7 bases between. The CDR3 region has the DNA TGTGCCAGCAGTGAATTTCCATCAGATACGCAGTATTTT. Translating it yields CASSEFPSDTQYF.

There are a few counts of this clone. The genes are TRBV18 and TRBJ1-1; no definite D call. Germline loops: CDR1 KGHSH, CDR2 LQKENI. The length of the CDR3 is 13 residues. V lost 1 base to trimming and J lost 1 base, with 4 bases between them. CDR3 in DNA: TGTGCCAGCTCACCACAGAGGAACACTGAAGCTTTCTTT. Its translation is CASSPQRNTEAFF.

The chain is built from TRBV15 and TRBJ2-7; unclear D gene. CDR1 and CDR2 from the germline V gene are LNHNV and YYDKDF (reference sequence). V lost 1 base and J 6 bases, leaving 10 bases between the germline ends. The CDR3 sequence is 13 residues long. CDR3 bases: TGTGCCACCAGCAGAGGTCCAGCTGGCGAGCAGTACTTC. This codes for CATSRGPAGEQYF.

In this sample, this clone turned up once. The rearrangement uses TRBV5-1 and TRBJ1-3; D remains ambiguous. V was trimmed by 5 bases and J by 0 bases, leaving 12 bases between them. Per the germline V gene, CDR1 is SGHRS and CDR2 is YFSETQ. The CDR3 is made up of 15 amino acids. For the CDR3, the DNA is TGCGCCAGCAGGGCGCGGTTTAGCTCTGGAAACACCATATATTTT. Translated, it gives CASRARFSSGNTIYF.

This clone was seen a few times. The chain employs TRBV7-8 and TRBJ1-5; D is unclear. CDR3 size: 12 residues. Looked up from germline, CDR1 is SGHVS and CDR2 is FQNEAQ. Trimming pared 4 bases from V and 5 bases from J, leaving 6 bases between. For the CDR3, the DNA is TGTGCCAGCAGCTGGGCAGATCAGCCCCAGCATTTT. Its protein product is CASSWADQPQHF.

The V and J genes are TRBV6-5 and TRBJ2-7, with 14 bases matching TRBD2. CDR3 length equals 14 residues. Germline V gene lookup returns CDR1 MNHEY and CDR2 SVGAGI. The J segment lost 4 bases and the V segment lost 8 bases, leaving 4 bases of the junction unmatched. In DNA, the CDR3 is TGTGCCAGCGGGACTAGCGGGAGACTATACGAGCAGTACTTC. This translates into CASGTSGRLYEQYF.

The chain couples TRBV27 to TRBJ1-3; D possibly corresponds to TRBD1 (5 bases). Germline V gives CDR1 MNHEY, CDR2 SMNVEV (reference sequence). V was clipped by 4 bases and J by 0 bases, with 16 bases between them. The CDR3 sequence is 17 residues long. This CDR3 is CASSSIWGLYSGNTIYF. The CDR3 DNA is TGTGCCAGCAGTTCAATATGGGGCCTCTACTCTGGAAACACCATATATTTT.

The CDR3 reads CASSLGHPTGYTF. The CDR3 DNA is TGCGCCAGCAGCTTGGGACACCCCACTGGCTACACCTTC. This chain uses TRBV5-1 with TRBJ1-2; D not resolved. The CDR3 spans 13 residues. V was cut by 0 bases and J by 7 bases, with 10 bases left in between. Germline V CDR1 and CDR2: SGHRS, YFSETQ.

The CDR3 sequence: CASSLVHGVGNTIYF. CDR3 in DNA: TGTGCCAGCAGCTTAGTCCATGGCGTCGGAAACACCATATATTTT. This chain links TRBV7-2 with TRBJ1-3; unclear D gene. Germline CDR1 SGHTA, CDR2 FQGNSA. V was cut by 1 base and J by 4 bases, with 11 bases left in between. The CDR3 extends over 15 amino acids. Together with reference TRBV7-2 and TRBJ1-3, the CDR3 gives the full variable domain: GAGVSQSPSNKVTEKGKDVELRCDPISGHTALYWYRQSLGQGLEFLIYFQGNSAPDKSGLPSDRFSAERTGGSVSTLTIQRTQQEDSAVYLCASSLVHGVGNTIYFGEGSWLTVV.

The chain carries TRBV9 and TRBJ1-5; D call uncertain. Germline values: CDR1 SGDLS, CDR2 YYNGEE. Trimming took off 1 base at V and 0 bases at J, with 11 bases between the two ends. The CDR3 runs 16 residues. CDR3 sequence: CASSVKAGNSNQPQHF. DNA for the CDR3: TGTGCCAGCAGCGTAAAAGCAGGTAATAGCAATCAGCCCCAGCATTTT.

The genes are TRBV21-1 and TRBJ2-1; no check of the table's D call, TRBD2, against the DNA was made. TRBV21-1 corresponds to a pseudogene. This CDR3 spans 14 amino acids. As DNA, the CDR3 is TGTGCCAGCAGCAGAATTCTAGCGAACAATGAGCAGTTCTTC. Protein product: CASSRILANNEQFF.

The CDR3 region has the DNA TGTGCCAGCATGGCAGGGGTTTTATCGGATACGCAGTATTTT. Its translation: CASMAGVLSDTQYF. V gene TRBV2 combines with J gene TRBJ2-3; maybe TRBD1 (6 bases). Germline CDR1 and CDR2: SNHLY and FYNNEI. Trimming removed 7 bases from V and 6 bases from J, with 17 bases in between. This CDR3 is 14 amino acids long.

The chain carries TRBV4-3 and TRBJ2-1; 13 nucleotides match TRBD2. The junction had 2 bases not matched to a gene; V was cut back by 0 bases and J by 6 bases. This CDR3 has 16 residues. Germline-derived CDR1 and CDR2 are LGHNA and YSLEER. The CDR3 DNA is TGCGCCAGCAGCCAAGAAACTAGCGGGAGGGCCAATGAGCAGTTCTTC. The encoded protein is CASSQETSGRANEQFF.

This sequence joins TRBV6-1 and TRBJ1-5, with 8 bases lining up with TRBD1. The CDR3 covers 19 residues. Germline CDR1 MNHNS, CDR2 SASEGT. With 3 bases clipped from V and 5 bases from J, the junction kept 18 bases outside the gene matches. The CDR3 reads CASSDRYGQGASPHQPQHF. CDR3 in DNA: TGTGCCAGCAGTGACAGATACGGGCAGGGGGCTTCCCCCCATCAGCCCCAGCATTTT.

This rearrangement joins TRBV2 to TRBJ1-4, with D uncertain. CDR3 length: 13 amino acids. Germline V gives CDR1 SNHLY, CDR2 FYNNEI. V was pared by 8 bases and J by 8 bases, with 15 bases between. The CDR3 reads CASWALGREKLFF. CDR3 coding DNA: TGTGCCAGCTGGGCGTTGGGAAGGGAAAAACTGTTTTTT.